The rows below give T cell receptor beta chains drawn from one sample of a study of shared clonotypes between healthy human individuals. Profiled with immunoSEQ multiplex PCR; TCRdb holds only in-frame clones, not every one. The sample lists about 2.4 million clones; 93% were seen once. The specimen was naive CD4+ T cells from PBMCs. The source is a man younger than 30 in good health. Some clones in this sample may be carry-over from other donors' samples. Both conserved end residues are part of each CDR3. Fields, in order: CDR3 protein, CDR3 DNA, V gene, clone size, J gene, D gene. The D gene is left open where the match is weak. Some rows mark clone size as missing; the rest say once, few, many or name a class of expanded clone.

CDR3 protein: CASIHQRIGRGWTEAFF; CDR3 DNA: TGTGCCAGCATCCACCAGAGAATTGGCAGGGGATGGACTGAAGCTTTCTTT; V gene: TRBV27; clone size: -; J gene: TRBJ1-1; D gene: -
CDR3 protein: CASSQAQRQNYGYTF; CDR3 DNA: TGCGCCAGCAGCCAAGCGCAACGACAGAACTATGGCTACACCTTC; V gene: TRBV4-1; clone size: -; J gene: TRBJ1-2; D gene: -
CDR3 protein: CSAPLGSHTF; CDR3 DNA: TGCAGTGCGCCTCTCGGGTCACACACCTTC; V gene: TRBV20-1; clone size: -; J gene: TRBJ1-2; D gene: -
CDR3 protein: CASSELHEAFF; CDR3 DNA: TGTGCCAGCAGTGAGTTACATGAAGCTTTCTTT; V gene: TRBV6-5; clone size: once; J gene: TRBJ1-1; D gene: -
CDR3 protein: CASSLEWLAGVLADTQYF; CDR3 DNA: TGTGCCAGCAGCTTAGAGTGGCTAGCGGGAGTCCTTGCAGATACGCAGTATTTT; V gene: TRBV11-2; clone size: once; J gene: TRBJ2-3; D gene: TRBD2
CDR3 protein: CASTNQGENTEAFF; CDR3 DNA: TGTGCCAGCACCAACCAGGGTGAGAACACTGAAGCTTTCTTT; V gene: TRBV6-5; clone size: -; J gene: TRBJ1-1; D gene: -
CDR3 protein: CASSGTGRNTEAFF; CDR3 DNA: TGTGCCAGCAGTGGGACAGGGAGGAACACTGAAGCTTTCTTT; V gene: TRBV2; clone size: -; J gene: TRBJ1-1; D gene: TRBD1
CDR3 protein: CASSSRPYGYTF; CDR3 DNA: TGTGCCAGCAGCTCCCGGCCCTATGGCTACACCTTC; V gene: TRBV9; clone size: -; J gene: TRBJ1-2; D gene: -
CDR3 protein: CASAGRQLNEKLFF; CDR3 DNA: TGTGCCTCAGCCGGGAGGCAGTTAAATGAAAAACTGTTTTTT; V gene: TRBV19; clone size: -; J gene: TRBJ1-4; D gene: -
CDR3 protein: CASSRENTEAFF; CDR3 DNA: TGTGCCAGCAGCCGGGAGAACACTGAAGCTTTCTTT; V gene: TRBV7-8; clone size: -; J gene: TRBJ1-1; D gene: -
CDR3 protein: CASSPFSSGSSYEQYF; CDR3 DNA: TGTGCCAGCTCACCGTTCTCTAGCGGGAGTTCCTACGAGCAGTACTTC; V gene: TRBV18; clone size: -; J gene: TRBJ2-7; D gene: TRBD2
CDR3 protein: CASSPDSYTDTQYF; CDR3 DNA: TGTGCCAGCTCACCCGACTCCTACACAGATACGCAGTATTTT; V gene: TRBV18; clone size: -; J gene: TRBJ2-3; D gene: -
CDR3 protein: CASSIGAAGANVLTF; CDR3 DNA: TGTGCCAGTAGTATCGGCGCAGCTGGGGCCAACGTCCTGACTTTC; V gene: TRBV19; clone size: -; J gene: TRBJ2-6; D gene: -
CDR3 protein: CASSPGTGGAYEQYF; CDR3 DNA: TGTGCCAGCAGCCCGGGGACAGGGGGGGCCTACGAGCAGTACTTC; V gene: TRBV7-9; clone size: -; J gene: TRBJ2-7; D gene: TRBD1
CDR3 protein: CASSRYLGGTVYNEQFF; CDR3 DNA: TGTGCCAGCAGCCGATATTTGGGTGGGACAGTCTACAATGAGCAGTTCTTC; V gene: TRBV7-3; clone size: -; J gene: TRBJ2-1; D gene: TRBD1
CDR3 protein: CASTDRGNQPQHF; CDR3 DNA: TGTGCCAGTACCGACAGGGGCAATCAGCCCCAGCATTTT; V gene: TRBV19; clone size: -; J gene: TRBJ1-5; D gene: TRBD1
CDR3 protein: CASNNEQAGGETQYF; CDR3 DNA: TGTGCCAGCAACAATGAGCAGGCGGGGGGCGAGACCCAGTACTTC; V gene: TRBV6-1; clone size: once; J gene: TRBJ2-5; D gene: TRBD2
CDR3 protein: CASSIGQGPYQPQHF; CDR3 DNA: TGTGCCAGTAGTATTGGACAGGGGCCCTATCAGCCCCAGCATTTT; V gene: TRBV19; clone size: -; J gene: TRBJ1-5; D gene: TRBD1
CDR3 protein: CASSSGLANTGELFF; CDR3 DNA: TGTGCCAGCTCATCGGGACTAGCGAACACCGGGGAGCTGTTTTTT; V gene: TRBV18; clone size: -; J gene: TRBJ2-2; D gene: TRBD2
CDR3 protein: CSAMDSKAFF; CDR3 DNA: TGCAGTGCTATGGACAGTAAAGCTTTCTTT; V gene: TRBV20-1; clone size: -; J gene: TRBJ1-1; D gene: -
CDR3 protein: CASSLPGYEQYF; CDR3 DNA: TGCGCCAGCAGCTTACCAGGCTACGAGCAGTACTTC; V gene: TRBV5-1; clone size: few; J gene: TRBJ2-7; D gene: -
CDR3 protein: CASSLGQRDTGELFF; CDR3 DNA: TGCGCCAGCAGCTTGGGCCAACGGGATACCGGGGAGCTGTTTTTT; V gene: TRBV5-1; clone size: -; J gene: TRBJ2-2; D gene: -
CDR3 protein: CASSLARLAGGSDTQYF; CDR3 DNA: TGCGCCAGCAGCTTGGCCCGCCTAGCGGGAGGATCAGATACGCAGTATTTT; V gene: TRBV5-1; clone size: -; J gene: TRBJ2-3; D gene: TRBD2
CDR3 protein: CASSSRLEQFF; CDR3 DNA: TGTGCCAGCAGTTCCAGACTTGAGCAGTTCTTC; V gene: TRBV27; clone size: -; J gene: TRBJ2-1; D gene: -
CDR3 protein: CASSRIDGDYEQYF; CDR3 DNA: TGTGCCAGCAGTAGAATAGACGGAGACTACGAGCAGTACTTC; V gene: TRBV6-5; clone size: -; J gene: TRBJ2-7; D gene: -
CDR3 protein: CASSFAGGTDTQYF; CDR3 DNA: TGTGCCAGTAGTTTCGCGGGAGGTACAGATACGCAGTATTTT; V gene: TRBV19; clone size: -; J gene: TRBJ2-3; D gene: TRBD2
CDR3 protein: CASSFWGWNTEAFF; CDR3 DNA: TGTGCCAGCAGCTTCTGGGGATGGAACACTGAAGCTTTCTTT; V gene: TRBV5-6; clone size: -; J gene: TRBJ1-1; D gene: -
CDR3 protein: CASSFGLAGAEFF; CDR3 DNA: TGTGCCAGCAGCTTCGGACTAGCGGGAGCGGAATTCTTC; V gene: TRBV13; clone size: once; J gene: TRBJ2-1; D gene: TRBD2
CDR3 protein: CASSLFEQETQYF; CDR3 DNA: TGCGCCAGCAGCTTGTTTGAACAGGAGACCCAGTACTTC; V gene: TRBV5-1; clone size: -; J gene: TRBJ2-5; D gene: -
CDR3 protein: CASSSRFGKLFF; CDR3 DNA: TGTGCCAGCAGTTCACGGTTCGGAAAACTGTTTTTT; V gene: TRBV6-5; clone size: once; J gene: TRBJ1-4; D gene: -
CDR3 protein: CASSRTGGVTDTQYF; CDR3 DNA: TGTGCCAGCAGTCGGACAGGGGGCGTCACAGATACGCAGTATTTT; V gene: TRBV7-3; clone size: -; J gene: TRBJ2-3; D gene: TRBD1
CDR3 protein: CASSLQGLSGSPLHF; CDR3 DNA: TGCGCCAGCAGCTTGCAGGGACTTTCCGGTTCACCCCTCCACTTT; V gene: TRBV5-1; clone size: -; J gene: TRBJ1-6; D gene: -
CDR3 protein: CASRGTGTGNTIYF; CDR3 DNA: TGTGCCAGCAGGGGGACAGGTACTGGAAACACCATATATTTT; V gene: TRBV6-6; clone size: -; J gene: TRBJ1-3; D gene: TRBD1
CDR3 protein: CASSGQGGGTEAFF; CDR3 DNA: TGCGCCAGCAGCGGACAGGGAGGGGGCACTGAAGCTTTCTTT; V gene: TRBV5-1; clone size: -; J gene: TRBJ1-1; D gene: TRBD1
CDR3 protein: CASSLSRASSTDTQYF; CDR3 DNA: TGTGCCAGCAGTTTATCGCGGGCTTCTAGCACAGATACGCAGTATTTT; V gene: TRBV28; clone size: -; J gene: TRBJ2-3; D gene: -
CDR3 protein: CASSLERGPYEQYF; CDR3 DNA: TGTGCCAGCAGCTTAGAGCGGGGGCCCTACGAGCAGTACTTC; V gene: TRBV11-2; clone size: -; J gene: TRBJ2-7; D gene: -
CDR3 protein: CASSPRTSGTTDTQYF; CDR3 DNA: TGTGCCAGCAGCCCCCGGACTAGCGGGACCACAGATACGCAGTATTTT; V gene: TRBV9; clone size: -; J gene: TRBJ2-3; D gene: TRBD2
CDR3 protein: CASSQRTGALYGYTF; CDR3 DNA: TGTGCCAGCAGCCAAAGAACAGGAGCCCTCTATGGCTACACCTTC; V gene: TRBV6-6; clone size: -; J gene: TRBJ1-2; D gene: -
CDR3 protein: CASSETPLHGSYEQYF; CDR3 DNA: TGTGCCAGCAGTGAAACCCCCCTTCACGGATCCTACGAGCAGTACTTC; V gene: TRBV6-1; clone size: -; J gene: TRBJ2-7; D gene: -
CDR3 protein: CASSPAGGYYNEQFF; CDR3 DNA: TGTGCCAGCAGTCCCGCAGGGGGCTACTACAATGAGCAGTTCTTC; V gene: TRBV6-5; clone size: -; J gene: TRBJ2-1; D gene: TRBD1
CDR3 protein: CASSWINQPQHF; CDR3 DNA: TGTGCCAGCAGTTGGATCAATCAGCCCCAGCATTTT; V gene: TRBV6-6; clone size: -; J gene: TRBJ1-5; D gene: -
CDR3 protein: CASSSGQGSFLGQYF; CDR3 DNA: TGTGCCAGCAGTTCGGGACAGGGGTCGTTTTTGGGGCAGTACTTC; V gene: TRBV6-6; clone size: -; J gene: TRBJ2-7; D gene: TRBD1
CDR3 protein: CASSKPSSGATGELFF; CDR3 DNA: TGTGCCAGCAGTAAACCCTCTAGCGGAGCCACCGGGGAGCTGTTTTTT; V gene: TRBV2; clone size: -; J gene: TRBJ2-2; D gene: TRBD2
CDR3 protein: CASSRLVWREGRGETQYF; CDR3 DNA: TGCGCCAGCAGCCGCCTGGTTTGGCGGGAGGGCCGCGGTGAGACCCAGTACTTC; V gene: TRBV4-1; clone size: -; J gene: TRBJ2-5; D gene: TRBD2
CDR3 protein: CASSQGSGYEQYF; CDR3 DNA: TGCGCCAGCAGCCAAGGTTCCGGTTACGAGCAGTACTTC; V gene: TRBV4-3; clone size: -; J gene: TRBJ2-7; D gene: -
CDR3 protein: CSVSMLAGSYNEQFF; CDR3 DNA: TGCAGCGTTTCCATGCTAGCGGGTTCTTACAATGAGCAGTTCTTC; V gene: TRBV29-1; clone size: -; J gene: TRBJ2-1; D gene: TRBD2
CDR3 protein: CASSFTGGPHEQYF; CDR3 DNA: TGTGCCAGCAGCTTCACGGGAGGGCCACACGAGCAGTACTTC; V gene: TRBV7-8; clone size: -; J gene: TRBJ2-7; D gene: TRBD2
CDR3 protein: CASSPLGKTSGQETQYF; CDR3 DNA: TGCGCCAGCAGCCCTCTCGGGAAGACTAGCGGACAAGAGACCCAGTACTTC; V gene: TRBV23-1; clone size: -; J gene: TRBJ2-5; D gene: TRBD2
CDR3 protein: CASSPLQGVDTEAFF; CDR3 DNA: TGTGCCAGCTCACCATTACAGGGGGTCGACACTGAAGCTTTCTTT; V gene: TRBV18; clone size: -; J gene: TRBJ1-1; D gene: TRBD1
CDR3 protein: CATSSGRQELGKTQYF; CDR3 DNA: TGTGCCACCAGCTCTGGACGACAGGAATTAGGGAAGACCCAGTACTTC; V gene: TRBV15; clone size: -; J gene: TRBJ2-5; D gene: -